This T cell receptor (beta chain) is drawn from a study of CD8 T cells in Susac syndrome. About this clonotype: What it recognizes is unknown.

It was negative isolation that provided the CD8+ and CD4+ T cells, whereas TEMRA cells were enriched by FACS. When the RNA was reverse transcribed, random hexamers were used with an input of roughly 0.45 to 1 ug. TCRdb reprocessed the immunoSEQ multiplex PCR reads via MiXCR and lists one record per CDR3 protein. The table has around 200,000 distinct CDR3 sequences, approximately 95% seen once. Study-wide findings and caveats: The TCR sequencing and HLA analysis in the study involved a relatively small number of individuals, as the study acknowledged. Susac CD8+ cells expanded clonally the most in TEMRA cells and in active patients.

The TCR sequence derives from a human donor with Susac syndrome. Material for sequencing was CD8+ T cells from PBMCs.

CDR3 bases: TGCGCCAGCAGCCAATATAGTAGCGGAGACAATGAGCAGTTCTTC. Its protein is CASSQYSSGDNEQFF. The genes are TRBV4-1 and TRBJ2-1, with D possibly being TRBD2 (6 bases). The CDR3 is 15 residues long. Trimming cost V 2 bases and J 5 bases, with 13 bases left between them. Germline-derived CDR1 and CDR2 are MGHRA and YSYEKL.